This entry lists 10 T cell receptor beta chains sequenced from one sample in a study of T cells in tumors after PD-1 blockade. Libraries were prepared by immunoSEQ multiplex PCR; TCRdb keeps only in-frame clonotypes and omits some of them. The sample lists some 18,000 clones, 65% to 85% occurring once. The material was PBMCs, obtained after anti-PD-1 therapy. These receptors came from a human donor with advanced basal cell or squamous cell carcinoma (not recorded which).

The gene calls are TRBV5-1 and TRBJ2-7; unclear D gene. This CDR3 is 13 amino acids long. Trimming removed 4 bases from V and 5 bases from J, with 13 bases in between. From germline, CDR1 is SGHRS and CDR2 YFSETQ. The CDR3: CASSPEGPHEQYF. The DNA for the CDR3 is TGCGCCAGCAGCCCAGAAGGTCCCCACGAGCAGTACTTC.

Points on this clone: One junction end disagrees with the germline gene, perhaps due to a read error. The V and J genes are TRBV6-6 and TRBJ1-6; TRBD1 is a possible D gene (6 bases). This CDR3 has 15 amino acids. Germline V gene data show CDR1 as MNHNY and CDR2 as SVGAGI (reference sequence). As DNA, the CDR3 is TGTGTCAGCAGCAGGGGCCCACCACTTAATTCACCCCTCCACTTT. Protein sequence: CVSSRGPPLNSPLHF.

The rearrangement uses TRBV28 and TRBJ1-1, with 12 nucleotides matching TRBD1. This CDR3 has 16 residues. The junction had 3 bases not matched to a gene; V was cut back by 0 bases and J by 4 bases. Looked up from germline, CDR1 is MDHEN and CDR2 is SYDVKM. The CDR3 DNA reads TGTGCCAGCAGTTTATGGGGACAGGGGGCGAGCACTGAAGCTTTCTTT. Residues: CASSLWGQGASTEAFF.

The genes are TRBV5-1 and TRBJ2-1, with a tentative D call TRBD1 (6 bases). Germline V gene sequence: CDR1 SGHRS, CDR2 YFSETQ. This CDR3 is built from 15 residues. V lost 0 bases to trimming and J lost 0 bases, with 7 bases between them. The CDR3 sequence is CASSLVRGSYNEQFF. In DNA, the CDR3 is TGCGCCAGCAGCTTGGTCAGGGGCTCCTACAATGAGCAGTTCTTC.

The chain combines TRBV19 with TRBJ1-3; no definite D call. CDR3 length equals 14 residues. V shed 4 bases and J shed 1 base, with 8 bases lying between them. Looked up from germline, CDR1 is LNHDA and CDR2 is SQIVND (reference sequence). This chain's CDR3 is CASSTLGSGNTIYF. The CDR3 DNA follows: TGTGCCAGTAGTACGCTAGGGTCTGGAAACACCATATATTTT.

This chain joins TRBV4-2 and TRBJ2-7; possible D gene TRBD1, 6 bases. Germline V gene data show CDR1 as LGHNA and CDR2 as YNFKEQ. The CDR3 is made up of 15 amino acids. V gave up 1 base and J gave up 4 bases, with 14 bases separating them. This CDR3 is CASSQGDDRPYEQYF. CDR3 coding DNA: TGTGCCAGCAGCCAAGGCGACGACAGGCCTTACGAGCAGTACTTC.

This chain links TRBV5-1 with TRBJ2-5, with 8 bases aligning to TRBD2. Germline V lookup: CDR1 SGHRS, CDR2 YFSETQ. The CDR3 is 16 amino acids. Trimming cost V 7 bases and J 2 bases; bases outside gene matches: 13. The CDR3 DNA reads TGCGCCAGCTCTAACCCCACCTCGGGGGGGCAAGAGACCCAGTACTTC. Translated: CASSNPTSGGQETQYF.

The chain carries TRBV29-1 and TRBJ2-1; 7 positions agree with TRBD1. CDR3 size: 14 residues. V shed 6 bases, J shed 3 bases, and the junction held 8 bases outside the gene matches. Germline values: CDR1 SQVTM, CDR2 ANQGSEA. This chain's CDR3 is CSVGTVVSYNEQFF. The DNA for the CDR3 is TGCAGCGTGGGGACAGTGGTTAGCTACAATGAGCAGTTCTTC.

The V call is TRBV10-2, the J call TRBJ2-5; D is possibly TRBD2 (6 bases). Trimming removed 7 bases at V and 0 bases at J, with 12 bases between. This CDR3 is built from 14 residues. The V gene's germline CDR1 is WSHSY and CDR2 SAAADI. CDR3 sequence reads: CASTGTGNQETQYF. The CDR3, as DNA: TGCGCCAGCACCGGGACTGGGAACCAAGAGACCCAGTACTTC.

The chain couples TRBV5-1 to TRBJ1-2; a weak D match, TRBD1 (6 bases). CDR1 is SGHRS and CDR2 is YFSETQ in the germline V gene. This CDR3 comprises 12 residues. Trimming left V 0 bases short and J 8 bases short, with 8 bases between. The CDR3 protein is CASSLDRDGYTF. CDR3 bases: TGCGCCAGCAGCTTGGACAGGGACGGCTACACCTTC.